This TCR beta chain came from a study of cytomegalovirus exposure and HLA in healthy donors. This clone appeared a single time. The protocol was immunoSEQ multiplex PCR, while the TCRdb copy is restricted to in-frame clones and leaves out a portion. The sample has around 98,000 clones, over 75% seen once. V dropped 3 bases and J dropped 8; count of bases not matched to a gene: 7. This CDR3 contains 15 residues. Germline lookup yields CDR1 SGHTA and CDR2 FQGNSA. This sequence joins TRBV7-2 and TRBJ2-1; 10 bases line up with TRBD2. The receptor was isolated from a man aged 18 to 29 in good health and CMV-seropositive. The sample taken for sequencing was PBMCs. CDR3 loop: CASSLSSGSLDEQFF. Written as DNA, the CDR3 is TGTGCCAGCAGCTTGTCTAGCGGGAGTCTGGATGAGCAGTTCTTC. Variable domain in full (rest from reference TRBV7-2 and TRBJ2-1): GAGVSQSPSNKVTEKGKDVELRCDPISGHTALYWYRQSLGQGLEFLIYFQGNSAPDKSGLPSDRFSAERTGGSVSTLTIQRTQQEDSAVYLCASSLSSGSLDEQFFGPGTRLTVL.